The 16 T cell receptor beta chains below all came from one sample that was sequenced in a study of blood T cell repertoires in COVID-19. Clones were sequenced by immunoSEQ multiplex PCR, and TCRdb holds only the in-frame ones, with some missing. The repertoire consists of 250,000 to 300,000 clones, with approximately 88% occurring once and the leading ten covering 9.5% to 13%. The sample consisted of peripheral blood. The receptors stem from a woman aged 70 to 79 with COVID-19, enrolled during active disease.

This chain uses TRBV11-3 with TRBJ2-1, with 8 bases matching TRBD2. Germline values: CDR1 SGHNT, CDR2 YENEEA. The length of the CDR3 is 15 residues. Trimming took 1 base from V and 6 from J; bases not matched to a gene: 5. The CDR3 sequence is CASSLGGLVFNEQFF. The DNA for the CDR3 is TGTGCCAGCAGCTTAGGGGGACTAGTGTTCAATGAGCAGTTCTTC.

The genes are TRBV2 and TRBJ2-5; 8 positions match TRBD1. This CDR3 has 15 residues. J gave up 1 base and V 4 bases, and 5 bases lay outside the gene matches. Germline assignment: CDR1 SNHLY and CDR2 FYNNEI. CDR3 region: CASSVGGQGQETQYF. The CDR3 DNA follows: TGTGCCAGCAGTGTGGGTGGACAGGGCCAAGAGACCCAGTACTTC.

This clone was picked up a small number of times. The chain employs TRBV5-1 and TRBJ2-7, with D perhaps TRBD2 (7 bases). Germline CDR1 SGHRS, CDR2 YFSETQ. V was shortened by 3 bases and J by 6 bases, with 10 bases between the two germline ends. The CDR3 sequence is 12 residues long. The CDR3 sequence is CASSSGGREQYF. The CDR3 DNA sequence: TGCGCCAGCAGCTCCGGGGGGCGCGAGCAGTACTTC.

V gene TRBV28 combines with J gene TRBJ2-2; tentative D call: TRBD1 (6 bases). V gave up 7 bases and J gave up 1 base, with 13 bases separating them. The germline CDR1 and CDR2 sequences are MDHEN and SYDVKM. The CDR3 is made up of 15 amino acids. This CDR3 reads CASNGGVENTGELFF. DNA for the CDR3: TGTGCCAGCAATGGGGGCGTGGAGAACACCGGGGAGCTGTTTTTT.

The chain links TRBV7-2 to TRBJ2-1; maybe TRBD1 (5 bases). Trimming left V 1 base short and J 12 bases short, with 13 bases between. The V gene's germline CDR1 is SGHTA and CDR2 FQGNSA. The CDR3 covers 13 residues. The CDR3 DNA follows: TGTGCCAGCAGCTTAGGGGCCCGGACAAGGCAGTTCTTC. Protein: CASSLGARTRQFF.

V is TRBV30 and J is TRBJ1-1; TRBD1 matches 7 bases. The CDR3 runs to 13 residues. V trimming: 5 bases; J trimming: 0 bases; junction bases outside the gene matches: 3. CDR1 is GTSNPN, CDR2 SVGIG, per germline (reference sequence). In nucleotides, the CDR3 is TGTGCCTGGGGGGGACAGCTGAACACTGAAGCTTTCTTT. Protein sequence: CAWGGQLNTEAFF. The full variable domain, with the rest looked up from reference TRBV30 and TRBJ1-1, is SQTIHQWPATLVQPVGSPLSLECTVEGTSNPNLYWYRQAAGRGLQLLFYSVGIGQISSEVPQNLSASRPQDRQFILSSKKLLLSDSGFYLCAWGGQLNTEAFFGQGTRLTVV.

V gene TRBV29-1 combines with J gene TRBJ1-1; TRBD1 is a possible D gene (6 bases). With 4 bases removed from V and 0 bases from J, the gap between germline ends came to 12 bases. This CDR3 comprises 14 residues. CDR1 is SQVTM and CDR2 is ANQGSEA in the germline V gene. CDR3 protein: CSVVRTAMNTEAFF. The DNA of the CDR3 is TGCAGCGTTGTTCGGACAGCGATGAACACTGAAGCTTTCTTT.

This chain joins TRBV4-2 and TRBJ1-2, with D possibly matching TRBD1 (5 bases). V lost 2 bases and J 8 bases, leaving 24 bases between the germline ends. Germline CDR1 and CDR2: LGHNA and YNFKEQ. The CDR3 totals 17 residues. The CDR3 DNA reads TGTGCCAGCAGCCAAATAAGTCAGGGTGTAGATCTTGGGGGCTACACCTTC. Its translation: CASSQISQGVDLGGYTF.

The gene calls are TRBV7-9 and TRBJ2-7, with 11 bases aligning to TRBD1. Per germline, CDR1 SEHNR and CDR2 FQNEAQ (reference sequence). CDR3 length: 15 amino acids. With V trimmed by 4 bases and J by 6 bases, 8 bases remained unmatched. The CDR3, as DNA: TGTGCCAGCAGCTCCACCGGGACAGGGGGTTCCGAGCAGTACTTC. It codes for CASSSTGTGGSEQYF.

The CDR3 loop reads CASSLGIKGQIYNSPLHF. The CDR3 bases are TGTGCCAGCAGCTTGGGGATAAAGGGGCAGATCTATAATTCACCCCTCCACTTT. V and J are TRBV5-6 and TRBJ1-6; tentatively, D is TRBD1 (5 bases). From germline, CDR1 is SGHDT and CDR2 YYEEEE. The CDR3 is 18 residues long. V lost 0 bases, J lost 3 bases, and 16 bases lay in between.

The chain is built from TRBV7-9 and TRBJ2-1, with 8 bases lining up with TRBD2. The CDR3 covers 15 residues. Germline assignment: CDR1 SEHNR and CDR2 FQNEAQ (reference sequence). V shed 2 bases, J shed 0 bases, and the junction held 0 bases outside the gene matches. In nucleotides, the CDR3 is TGTGCCAGCAGCTTACTAGCGGGCTCCTACAATGAGCAGTTCTTC. Its translation: CASSLLAGSYNEQFF. The full variable domain, rest sourced from reference TRBV7-9 and TRBJ2-1, is DTGVSQNPRHKITKRGQNVTFRCDPISEHNRLYWYRQTLGQGPEFLTYFQNEAQLEKSRLLSDRFSAERPKGSFSTLEIQRTEQGDSAMYLCASSLLAGSYNEQFFGPGTRLTVL.

Here the CDR3 DNA reads TGTGCCAGCACCGACAGGGGTCACACCGGGGAGCTGTTTTTT. Its protein is CASTDRGHTGELFF. The chain employs TRBV2 and TRBJ2-2, with TRBD1 matching over 8 bases. The trim removed 7 bases at V and 3 bases at J, leaving 4 bases unmatched. Germline assignment: CDR1 SNHLY and CDR2 FYNNEI. CDR3 size: 14 residues.

J is TRBJ2-1 and V is TRBV29-1; D is unclear. Trimming left V 7 bases short and J 7 bases short, with 11 bases between. The CDR3 is 11 residues long. Germline CDR1 reads SQVTM; CDR2 reads ANQGSEA. The CDR3 protein is CSASAYNEQFF. The CDR3 coding sequence is TGCAGCGCCAGCGCTTATAATGAGCAGTTCTTC.

The chain couples TRBV7-9 to TRBJ1-1, with D tentatively TRBD1 (5 bases). Trimming took 5 bases from V and 2 from J, leaving 9 bases between them. This CDR3 has 13 amino acids. Germline V CDR1 and CDR2: SEHNR, FQNEAQ (reference sequence). The chain's CDR3 is CASSGQGNTEAFF. The CDR3 DNA reads TGTGCCAGCAGCGGTCAGGGCAACACTGAAGCTTTCTTT.

This clone came up once. The chain joins TRBV5-1 to TRBJ1-1; TRBD1 is a possible D gene (5 bases). Trimming removed 0 bases from V and 5 bases from J, with 11 bases in between. The CDR3 totals 14 residues. CDR1 is SGHRS, CDR2 YFSETQ, per germline. The CDR3, as DNA: TGCGCCAGCAGCTTGGGGACGGAGGGGACTGAAGCTTTCTTT. Translating it yields CASSLGTEGTEAFF.

The rearrangement uses TRBV3-1 (or the pseudogene TRBV3-2) and TRBJ1-5; no firm D call. Germline assignment: CDR1 LGHDT and CDR2 YNNKEL (reference sequence). The CDR3 consists of 14 residues. Between the trimmed V and J ends, which lost 6 bases and 2 bases, there was a span of 11 bases. In nucleotides, the CDR3 is TGTGCCAGCAGTCTTTCTGGAGGCAATCAGCCCCAGCATTTT. Its translation is CASSLSGGNQPQHF.